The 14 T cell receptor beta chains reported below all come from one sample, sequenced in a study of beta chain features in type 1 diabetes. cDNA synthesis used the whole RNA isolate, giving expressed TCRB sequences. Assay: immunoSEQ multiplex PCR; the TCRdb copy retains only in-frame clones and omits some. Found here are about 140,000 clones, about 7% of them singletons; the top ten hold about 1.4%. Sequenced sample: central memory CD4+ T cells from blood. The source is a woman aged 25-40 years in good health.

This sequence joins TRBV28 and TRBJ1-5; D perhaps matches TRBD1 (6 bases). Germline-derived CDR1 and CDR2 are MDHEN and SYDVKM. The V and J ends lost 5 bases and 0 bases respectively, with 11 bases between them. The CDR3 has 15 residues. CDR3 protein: CASSRTVDSNQPQHF. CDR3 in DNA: TGTGCCAGCAGTAGGACAGTTGATAGCAATCAGCCCCAGCATTTT.

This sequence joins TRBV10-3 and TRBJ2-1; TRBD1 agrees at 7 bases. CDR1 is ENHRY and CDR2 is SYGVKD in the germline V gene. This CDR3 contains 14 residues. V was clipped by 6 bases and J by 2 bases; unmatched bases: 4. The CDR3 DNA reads TGTGCCATCAGGACGGACAGGACCTACAATGAGCAGTTCTTC. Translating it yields CAIRTDRTYNEQFF.

The CDR3: CASSSSRDMSEQFF. The CDR3 bases are TGTGCCAGCAGCTCGTCCCGGGACATGAGTGAGCAGTTCTTC. The chain links TRBV7-9 to TRBJ2-1, with TRBD1 as a possible D gene (6 bases). This CDR3 spans 14 amino acids. The germline CDR1 and CDR2 sequences are SEHNR and FQNEAQ (reference sequence). Trimming shortened V by 4 bases and J by 9 bases, and 16 bases separated the two germline ends. Variable domain in full (rest from reference TRBV7-9 and TRBJ2-1): DTGVSQNPRHKITKRGQNVTFRCDPISEHNRLYWYRQTLGQGPEFLTYFQNEAQLEKSRLLSDRFSAERPKGSFSTLEIQRTEQGDSAMYLCASSSSRDMSEQFFGPGTRLTVL.

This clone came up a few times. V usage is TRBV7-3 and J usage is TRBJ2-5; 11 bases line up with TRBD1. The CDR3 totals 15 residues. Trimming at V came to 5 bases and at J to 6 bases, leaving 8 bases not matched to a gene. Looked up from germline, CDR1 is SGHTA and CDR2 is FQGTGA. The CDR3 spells CASSAGTGGLQTQYF. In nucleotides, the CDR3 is TGTGCCAGCAGCGCTGGGACAGGGGGTTTGCAGACCCAGTACTTC.

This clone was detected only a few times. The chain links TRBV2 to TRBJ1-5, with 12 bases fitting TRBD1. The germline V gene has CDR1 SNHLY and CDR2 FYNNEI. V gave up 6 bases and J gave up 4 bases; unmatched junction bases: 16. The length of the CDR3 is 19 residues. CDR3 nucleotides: TGTGCCAGCAGCCTCACACTTCCGGGACAGGGGGCACTAAATCAGCCCCAGCATTTT. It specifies CASSLTLPGQGALNQPQHF.

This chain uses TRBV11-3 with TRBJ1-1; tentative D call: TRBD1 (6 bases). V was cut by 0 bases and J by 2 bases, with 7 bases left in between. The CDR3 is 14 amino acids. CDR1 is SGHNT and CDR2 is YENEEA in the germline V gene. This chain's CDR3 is CASSLEGGNTEAFF. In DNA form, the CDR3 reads TGTGCCAGCAGCTTAGAAGGGGGAAACACTGAAGCTTTCTTT.

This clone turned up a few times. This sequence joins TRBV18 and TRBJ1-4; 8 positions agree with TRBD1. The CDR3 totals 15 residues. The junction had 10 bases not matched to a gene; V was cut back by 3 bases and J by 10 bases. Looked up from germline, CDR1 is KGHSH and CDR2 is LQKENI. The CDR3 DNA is TGTGCCAGCTCACCCGACGGCAGGGGGCACGTAAAACTGTTTTTT. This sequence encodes CASSPDGRGHVKLFF. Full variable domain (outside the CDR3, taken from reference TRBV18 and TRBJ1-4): NAGVMQNPRHLVRRRGQEARLRCSPMKGHSHVYWYRQLPEEGLKFMVYLQKENIIDESGMPKERFSAEFPKEGPSILRIQQVVRGDSAAYFCASSPDGRGHVKLFFGSGTQLSVL.

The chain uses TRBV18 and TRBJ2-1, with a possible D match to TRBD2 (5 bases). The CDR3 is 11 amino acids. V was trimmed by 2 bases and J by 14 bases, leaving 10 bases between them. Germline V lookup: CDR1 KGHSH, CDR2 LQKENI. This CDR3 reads CASSPKDSKFF. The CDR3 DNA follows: TGTGCCAGCTCACCAAAGGACTCTAAGTTCTTC.

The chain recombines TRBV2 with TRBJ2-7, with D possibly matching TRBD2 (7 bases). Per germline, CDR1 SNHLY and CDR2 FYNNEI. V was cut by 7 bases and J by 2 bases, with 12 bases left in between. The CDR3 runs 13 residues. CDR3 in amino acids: CASTIGGAYEQYF. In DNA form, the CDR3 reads TGTGCCAGCACCATAGGGGGGGCCTACGAGCAGTACTTC.

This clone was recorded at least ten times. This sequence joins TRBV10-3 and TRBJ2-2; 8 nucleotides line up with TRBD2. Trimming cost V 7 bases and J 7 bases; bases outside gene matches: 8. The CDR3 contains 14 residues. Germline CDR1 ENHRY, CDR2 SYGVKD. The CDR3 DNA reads TGTGCCATCAAGACGGGGGGGCTTCGCGGGGAGCTGTTTTTT. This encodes CAIKTGGLRGELFF.

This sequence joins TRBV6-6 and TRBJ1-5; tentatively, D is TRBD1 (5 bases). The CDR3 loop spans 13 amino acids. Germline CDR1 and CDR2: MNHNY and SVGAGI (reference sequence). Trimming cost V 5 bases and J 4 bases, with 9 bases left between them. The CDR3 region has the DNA TGTGCCAGCAGTAAGACAGATAATCAGCCCCAGCATTTT. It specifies CASSKTDNQPQHF.

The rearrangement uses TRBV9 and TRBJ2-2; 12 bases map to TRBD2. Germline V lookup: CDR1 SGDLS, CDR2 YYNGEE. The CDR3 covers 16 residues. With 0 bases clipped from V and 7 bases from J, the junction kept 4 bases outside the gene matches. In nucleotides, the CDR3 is TGTGCCAGCAGCGTAGGAGGACTAGCGGGATTCGGGGAGCTGTTTTTT. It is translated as CASSVGGLAGFGELFF.

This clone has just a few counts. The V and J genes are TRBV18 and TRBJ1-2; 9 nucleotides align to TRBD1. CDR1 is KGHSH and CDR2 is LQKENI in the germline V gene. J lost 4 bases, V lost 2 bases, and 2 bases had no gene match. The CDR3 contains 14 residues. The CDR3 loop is CASSPGQGLYGYTF. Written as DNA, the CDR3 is TGTGCCAGCTCACCAGGACAGGGGCTCTATGGCTACACCTTC.

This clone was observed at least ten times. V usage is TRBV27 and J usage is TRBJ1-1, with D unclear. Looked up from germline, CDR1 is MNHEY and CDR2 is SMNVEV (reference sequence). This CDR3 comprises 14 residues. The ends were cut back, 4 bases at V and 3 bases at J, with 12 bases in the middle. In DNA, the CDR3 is TGTGCCAGCAGTTCTCCGGGAGGCTACACTGAAGCTTTCTTT. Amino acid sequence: CASSSPGGYTEAFF.